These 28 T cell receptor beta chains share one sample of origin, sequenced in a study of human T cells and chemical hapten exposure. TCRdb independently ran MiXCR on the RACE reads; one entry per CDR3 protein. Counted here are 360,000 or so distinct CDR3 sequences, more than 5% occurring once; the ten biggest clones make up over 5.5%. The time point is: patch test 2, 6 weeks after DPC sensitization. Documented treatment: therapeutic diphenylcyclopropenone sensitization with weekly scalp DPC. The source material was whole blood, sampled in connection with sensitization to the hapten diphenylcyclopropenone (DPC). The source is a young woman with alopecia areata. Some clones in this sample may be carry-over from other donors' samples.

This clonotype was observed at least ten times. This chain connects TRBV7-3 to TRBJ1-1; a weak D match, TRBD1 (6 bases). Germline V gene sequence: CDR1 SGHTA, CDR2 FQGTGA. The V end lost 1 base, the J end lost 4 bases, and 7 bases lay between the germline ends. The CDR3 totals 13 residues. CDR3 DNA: TGTGCCAGCAGCTTAATGGGGGCCACTGAAGCTTTCTTT. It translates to CASSLMGATEAFF.

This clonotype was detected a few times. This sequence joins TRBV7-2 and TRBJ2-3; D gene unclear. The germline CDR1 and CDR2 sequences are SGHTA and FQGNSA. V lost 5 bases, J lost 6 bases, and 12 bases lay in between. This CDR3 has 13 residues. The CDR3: CASSPPRLDTQYF. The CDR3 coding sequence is TGTGCCAGCAGCCCCCCTAGGCTGGATACGCAGTATTTT.

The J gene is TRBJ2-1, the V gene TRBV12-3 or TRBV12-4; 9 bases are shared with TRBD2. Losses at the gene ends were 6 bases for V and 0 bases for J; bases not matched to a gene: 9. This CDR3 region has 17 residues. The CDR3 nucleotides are TGTGCCAGCAGGAGGACAGCGGGGGGAAGCTCCTACAATGAGCAGTTCTTC. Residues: CASRRTAGGSSYNEQFF.

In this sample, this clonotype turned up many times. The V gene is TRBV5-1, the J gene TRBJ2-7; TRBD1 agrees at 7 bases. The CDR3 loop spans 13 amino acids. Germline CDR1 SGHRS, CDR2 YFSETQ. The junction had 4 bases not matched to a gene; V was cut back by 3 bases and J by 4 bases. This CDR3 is CASSSEDRYEQYF. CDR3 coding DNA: TGCGCCAGCAGCTCCGAGGACAGGTACGAGCAGTACTTC.

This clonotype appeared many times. The CDR3 region has the DNA TGTGCCAGCATGATCAAAGGTGGTGAAAAACTGTTTTTT. This sequence encodes CASMIKGGEKLFF. V gene TRBV6-5 combines with J gene TRBJ1-4; D not resolved. V gave up 7 bases and J gave up 7 bases, with 13 bases separating them. The length of the CDR3 is 13 residues. Germline values: CDR1 MNHEY, CDR2 SVGAGI.

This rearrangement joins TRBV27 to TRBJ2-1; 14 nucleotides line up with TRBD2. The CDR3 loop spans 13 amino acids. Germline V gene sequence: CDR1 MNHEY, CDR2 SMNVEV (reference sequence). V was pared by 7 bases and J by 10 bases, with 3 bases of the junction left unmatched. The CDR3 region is CASTRLAGGEQFF. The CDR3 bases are TGTGCCAGCACCCGACTAGCGGGGGGGGAGCAGTTCTTC.

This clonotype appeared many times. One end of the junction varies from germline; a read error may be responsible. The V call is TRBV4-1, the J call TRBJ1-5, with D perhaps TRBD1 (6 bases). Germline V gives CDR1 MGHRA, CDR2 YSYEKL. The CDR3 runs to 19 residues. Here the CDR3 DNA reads TGCGCCAGCAGCCAAGATCCGTCAATCGGGACACTGAGCAATCGGCCCCAGCATTTT. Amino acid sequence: CASSQDPSIGTLSNRPQHF.

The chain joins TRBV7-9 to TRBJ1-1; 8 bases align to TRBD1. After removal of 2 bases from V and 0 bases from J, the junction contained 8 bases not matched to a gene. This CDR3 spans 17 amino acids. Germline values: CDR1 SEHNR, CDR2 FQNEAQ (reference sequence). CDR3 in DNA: TGTGCCAGCAGCTTACCTGGACAGGGCTCTATGAACACTGAAGCTTTCTTT. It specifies CASSLPGQGSMNTEAFF.

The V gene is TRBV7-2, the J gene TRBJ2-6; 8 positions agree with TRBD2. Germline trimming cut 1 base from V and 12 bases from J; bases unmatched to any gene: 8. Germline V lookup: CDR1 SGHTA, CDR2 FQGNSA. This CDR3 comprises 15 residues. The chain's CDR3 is CASSLGRGGSGVLTF. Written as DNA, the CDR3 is TGTGCCAGCAGCTTAGGACGGGGGGGATCTGGCGTCCTGACTTTC.

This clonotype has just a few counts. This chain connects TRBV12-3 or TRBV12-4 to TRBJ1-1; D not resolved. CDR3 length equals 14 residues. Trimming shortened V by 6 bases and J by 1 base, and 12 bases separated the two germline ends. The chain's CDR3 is CASRNRAPNTEAFF. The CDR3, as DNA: TGTGCCAGCAGGAACCGGGCTCCGAACACTGAAGCTTTCTTT.

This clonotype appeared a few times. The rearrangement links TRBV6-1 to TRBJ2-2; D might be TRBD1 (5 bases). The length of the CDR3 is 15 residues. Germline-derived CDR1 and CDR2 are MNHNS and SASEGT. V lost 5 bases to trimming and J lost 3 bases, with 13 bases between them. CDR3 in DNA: TGTGCCAGCAGTCCAGATTCAGGGTACACCGGGGAGCTGTTTTTT. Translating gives CASSPDSGYTGELFF.

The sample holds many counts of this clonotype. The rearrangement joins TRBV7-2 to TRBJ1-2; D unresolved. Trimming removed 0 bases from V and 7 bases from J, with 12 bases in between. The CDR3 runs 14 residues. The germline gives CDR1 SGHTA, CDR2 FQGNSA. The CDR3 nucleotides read TGTGCCAGCAGCTTAGCACACAGAGGTCGTGGCTACACCTTC. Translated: CASSLAHRGRGYTF.

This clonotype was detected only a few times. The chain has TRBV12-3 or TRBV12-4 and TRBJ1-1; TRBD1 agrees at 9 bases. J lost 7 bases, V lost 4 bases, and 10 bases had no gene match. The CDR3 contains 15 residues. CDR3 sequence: CASSWTGAITDEAFF. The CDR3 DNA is TGTGCCAGCAGTTGGACAGGGGCGATTACTGATGAAGCTTTCTTT.

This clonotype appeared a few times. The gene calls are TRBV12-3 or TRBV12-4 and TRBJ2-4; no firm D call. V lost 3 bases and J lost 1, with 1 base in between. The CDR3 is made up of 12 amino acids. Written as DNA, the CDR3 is TGTGCCAGCAGTTTCGCCAAAAACATTCAGTACTTC. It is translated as CASSFAKNIQYF.

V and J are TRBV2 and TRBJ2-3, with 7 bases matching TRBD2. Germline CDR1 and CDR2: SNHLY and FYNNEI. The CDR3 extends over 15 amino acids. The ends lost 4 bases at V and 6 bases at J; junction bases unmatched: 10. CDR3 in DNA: TGTGCCAGCAGTGTTAGGACTAGGACTAGTGATACGCAGTATTTT. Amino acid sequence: CASSVRTRTSDTQYF.

CDR3 in DNA: TGTGCCAGTAGTATAACAGGGGCCGGACTCGGCTACACCTTC. Translated, it gives CASSITGAGLGYTF. V usage is TRBV19 and J usage is TRBJ1-2, with TRBD1 matching over 7 bases. The CDR3 has 14 amino acids. V shed 2 bases and J 8 bases; nucleotides not matched to a gene: 8. Germline V gene data show CDR1 as LNHDA and CDR2 as SQIVND (reference sequence).

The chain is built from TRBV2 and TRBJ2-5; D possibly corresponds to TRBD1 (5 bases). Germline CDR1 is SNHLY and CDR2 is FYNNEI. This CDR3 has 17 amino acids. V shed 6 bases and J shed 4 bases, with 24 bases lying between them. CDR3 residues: CASSPNVIRGRRETQYF. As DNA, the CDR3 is TGTGCCAGCAGCCCGAACGTTATTAGGGGAAGGAGAGAGACCCAGTACTTC.

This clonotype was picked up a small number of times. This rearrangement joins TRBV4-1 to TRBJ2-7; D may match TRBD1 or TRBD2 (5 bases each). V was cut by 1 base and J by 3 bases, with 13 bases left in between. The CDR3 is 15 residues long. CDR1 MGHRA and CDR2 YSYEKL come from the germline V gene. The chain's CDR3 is CASSQGEGAGYEQYF. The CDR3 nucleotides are TGCGCCAGCAGCCAAGGAGAAGGGGCGGGCTACGAGCAGTACTTC.

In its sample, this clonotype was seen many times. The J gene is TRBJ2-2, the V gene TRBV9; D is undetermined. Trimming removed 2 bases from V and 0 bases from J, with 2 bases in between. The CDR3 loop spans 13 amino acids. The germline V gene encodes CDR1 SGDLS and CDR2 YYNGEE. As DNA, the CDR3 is TGTGCCAGCAGCGTGTCGAACACCGGGGAGCTGTTTTTT. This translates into CASSVSNTGELFF. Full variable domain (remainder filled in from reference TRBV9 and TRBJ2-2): DSGVTQTPKHLITATGQRVTLRCSPRSGDLSVYWYQQSLDQGLQFLIQYYNGEERAKGNILERFSAQQFPDLHSELNLSSLELGDSALYFCASSVSNTGELFFGEGSRLTVL.

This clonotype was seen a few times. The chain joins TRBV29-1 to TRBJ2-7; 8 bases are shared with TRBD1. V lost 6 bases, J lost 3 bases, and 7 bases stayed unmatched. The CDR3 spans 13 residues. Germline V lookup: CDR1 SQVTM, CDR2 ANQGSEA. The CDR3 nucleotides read TGCAGCGTAACAGGGGGGATAGTCTACGAGCAGTACTTC. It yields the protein CSVTGGIVYEQYF.

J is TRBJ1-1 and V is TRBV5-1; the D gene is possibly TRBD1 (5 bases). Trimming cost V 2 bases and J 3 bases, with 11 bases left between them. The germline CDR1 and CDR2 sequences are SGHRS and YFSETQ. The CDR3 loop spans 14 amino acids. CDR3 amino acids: CASSLAGIDTEAFF. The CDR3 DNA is TGCGCCAGCAGCTTAGCAGGGATTGACACTGAAGCTTTCTTT.

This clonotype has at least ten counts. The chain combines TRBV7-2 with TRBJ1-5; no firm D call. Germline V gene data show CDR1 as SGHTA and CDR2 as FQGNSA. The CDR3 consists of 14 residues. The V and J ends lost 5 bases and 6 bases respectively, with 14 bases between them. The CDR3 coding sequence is TGTGCCAGCAGCGAATCGGCGGGCGTTCAGCCCCAGCATTTT. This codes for CASSESAGVQPQHF.

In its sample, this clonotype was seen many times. CDR3 nucleotides: TGCGCCAGCAGCCAAGGGGGAACTATGCGGACTGAAGCTTTCTTT. Translated, it gives CASSQGGTMRTEAFF. This chain uses TRBV4-3 with TRBJ1-1; D is uncertain. Germline CDR1 and CDR2: LGHNA and YSLEER. Trimming shortened V by 1 base and J by 5 bases, and 14 bases separated the two germline ends. The CDR3 has 15 residues.

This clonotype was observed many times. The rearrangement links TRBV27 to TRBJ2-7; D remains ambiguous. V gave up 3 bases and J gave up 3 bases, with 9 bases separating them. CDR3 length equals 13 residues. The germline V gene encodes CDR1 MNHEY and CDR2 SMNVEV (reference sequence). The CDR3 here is CASSLGANYEQYF. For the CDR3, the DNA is TGTGCCAGCAGTTTGGGCGCCAACTACGAGCAGTACTTC.

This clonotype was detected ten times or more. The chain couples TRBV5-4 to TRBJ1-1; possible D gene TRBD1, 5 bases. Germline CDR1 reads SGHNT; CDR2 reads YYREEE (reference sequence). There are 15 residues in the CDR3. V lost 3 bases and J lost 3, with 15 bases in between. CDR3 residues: CASSSGTRPDTEAFF. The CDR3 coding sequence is TGTGCCAGCAGCTCAGGGACGAGGCCAGACACTGAAGCTTTCTTT.

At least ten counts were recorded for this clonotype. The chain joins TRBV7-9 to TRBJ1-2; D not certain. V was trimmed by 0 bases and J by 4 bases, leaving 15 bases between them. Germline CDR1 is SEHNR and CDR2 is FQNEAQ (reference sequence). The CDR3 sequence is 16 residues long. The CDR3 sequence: CASSLALVKLIYGYTF. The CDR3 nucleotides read TGTGCCAGCAGCTTAGCGTTGGTTAAGTTGATCTATGGCTACACCTTC.

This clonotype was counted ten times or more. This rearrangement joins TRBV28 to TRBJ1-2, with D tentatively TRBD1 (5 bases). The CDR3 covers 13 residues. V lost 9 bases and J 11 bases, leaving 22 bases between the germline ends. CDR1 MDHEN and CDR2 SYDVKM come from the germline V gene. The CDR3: CASVKPPGPLYTF. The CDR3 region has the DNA TGTGCCAGTGTCAAACCACCGGGACCTTTATACACCTTC.

Here the CDR3 DNA reads TGCAGCGTTCTTTATACAGGGGGTAATGAAAAACTGTTTTTT. This gives the protein CSVLYTGGNEKLFF. The chain couples TRBV29-1 to TRBJ1-4; 8 bases are a match to TRBD1. Unmatched junction bases numbered 6, after V lost 5 bases and J lost 4 bases. Germline assignment: CDR1 SQVTM and CDR2 ANQGSEA. CDR3 length equals 14 residues.